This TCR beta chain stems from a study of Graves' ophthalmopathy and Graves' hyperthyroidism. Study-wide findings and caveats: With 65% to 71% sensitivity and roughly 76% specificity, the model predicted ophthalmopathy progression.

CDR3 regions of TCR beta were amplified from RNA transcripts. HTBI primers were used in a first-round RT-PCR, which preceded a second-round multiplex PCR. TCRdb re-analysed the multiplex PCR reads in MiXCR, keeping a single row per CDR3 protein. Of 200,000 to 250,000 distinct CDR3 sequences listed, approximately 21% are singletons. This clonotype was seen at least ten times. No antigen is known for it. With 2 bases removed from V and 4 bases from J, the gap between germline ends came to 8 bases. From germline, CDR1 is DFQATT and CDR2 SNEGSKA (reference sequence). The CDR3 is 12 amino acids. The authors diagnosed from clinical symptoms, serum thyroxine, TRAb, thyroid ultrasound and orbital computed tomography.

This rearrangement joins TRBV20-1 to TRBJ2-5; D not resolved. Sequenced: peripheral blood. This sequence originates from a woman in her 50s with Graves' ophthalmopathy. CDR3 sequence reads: CSARTPGETQYF. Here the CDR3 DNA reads TGCAGTGCTAGAACCCCGGGAGAGACCCAGTACTTC.